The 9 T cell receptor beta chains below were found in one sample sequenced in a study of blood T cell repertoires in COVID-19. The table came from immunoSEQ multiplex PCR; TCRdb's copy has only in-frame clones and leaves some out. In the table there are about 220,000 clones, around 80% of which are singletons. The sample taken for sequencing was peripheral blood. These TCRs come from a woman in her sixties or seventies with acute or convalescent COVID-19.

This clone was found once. Here the CDR3 DNA reads TGCGCCAGCAGCCCCGGAATAGCGGGGGCCCGAGGGGAGCTGTTTTTT. Encoded protein: CASSPGIAGARGELFF. V gene TRBV5-1 combines with J gene TRBJ2-2, with 9 bases matching TRBD2. The CDR3 spans 16 residues. Per the germline V gene, CDR1 is SGHRS and CDR2 is YFSETQ. With V trimmed by 4 bases and J by 8 bases, 12 bases remained unmatched.

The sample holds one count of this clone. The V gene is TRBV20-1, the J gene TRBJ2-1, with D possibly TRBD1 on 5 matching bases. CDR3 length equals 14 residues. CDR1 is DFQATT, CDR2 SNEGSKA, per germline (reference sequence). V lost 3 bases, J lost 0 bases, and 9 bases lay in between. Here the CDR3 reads CSASSRDSYNEQFF. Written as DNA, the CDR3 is TGCAGTGCTAGTAGCAGGGACTCCTACAATGAGCAGTTCTTC.

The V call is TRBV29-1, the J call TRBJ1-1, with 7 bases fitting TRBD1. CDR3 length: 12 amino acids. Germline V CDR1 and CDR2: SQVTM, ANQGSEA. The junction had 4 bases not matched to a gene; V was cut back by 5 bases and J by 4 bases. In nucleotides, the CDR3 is TGCAGCGTTCTCAGGGGGAGCACTGAAGCTTTCTTT. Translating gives CSVLRGSTEAFF.

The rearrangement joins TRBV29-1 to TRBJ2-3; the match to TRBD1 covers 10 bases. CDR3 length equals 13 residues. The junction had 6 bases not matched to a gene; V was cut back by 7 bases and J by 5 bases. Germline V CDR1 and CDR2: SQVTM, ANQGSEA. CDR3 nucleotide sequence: TGCAGCGCCCAGGACAGGGGGGGAGATACGCAGTATTTT. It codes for CSAQDRGGDTQYF.

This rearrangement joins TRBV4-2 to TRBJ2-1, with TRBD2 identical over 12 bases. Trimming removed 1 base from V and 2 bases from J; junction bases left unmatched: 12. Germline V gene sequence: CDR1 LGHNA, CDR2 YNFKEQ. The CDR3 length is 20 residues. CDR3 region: CASSQGTGSSGGAAYNEQFF. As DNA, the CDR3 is TGTGCCAGCAGCCAAGGCACCGGCTCTAGCGGGGGGGCCGCCTACAATGAGCAGTTCTTC.

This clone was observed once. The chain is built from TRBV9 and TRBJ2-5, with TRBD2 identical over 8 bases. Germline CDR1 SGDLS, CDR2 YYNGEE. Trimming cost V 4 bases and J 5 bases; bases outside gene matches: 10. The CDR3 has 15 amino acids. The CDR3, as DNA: TGTGCCAGCAGCCCCGAGCGGGGGCGGTGGGAGACCCAGTACTTC. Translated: CASSPERGRWETQYF.

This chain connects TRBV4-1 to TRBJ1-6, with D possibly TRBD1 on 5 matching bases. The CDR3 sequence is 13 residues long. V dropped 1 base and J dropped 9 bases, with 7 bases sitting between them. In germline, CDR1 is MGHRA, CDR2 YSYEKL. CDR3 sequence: CASSQGQISPLHF. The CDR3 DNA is TGCGCCAGCAGCCAAGGACAGATTTCACCCCTCCACTTT.

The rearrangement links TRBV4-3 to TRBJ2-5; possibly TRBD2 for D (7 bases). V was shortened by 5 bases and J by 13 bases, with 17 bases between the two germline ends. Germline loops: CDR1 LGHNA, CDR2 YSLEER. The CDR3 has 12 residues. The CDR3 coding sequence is TGCGCCAGCAGCAAGGGCGGGGGCCCTCTGTACTTC. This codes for CASSKGGGPLYF.

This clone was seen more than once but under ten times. DNA for the CDR3: TGTGCCAGCTCTCAAGACGGGGGCTCTGGAAACACCATATATTTT. Protein: CASSQDGGSGNTIYF. This chain connects TRBV18 to TRBJ1-3; possible D gene TRBD1, 5 bases. Germline CDR1 and CDR2: KGHSH and LQKENI. The CDR3 has 15 residues. Trimming shortened V by 6 bases and J by 0 bases, and 12 bases separated the two germline ends.